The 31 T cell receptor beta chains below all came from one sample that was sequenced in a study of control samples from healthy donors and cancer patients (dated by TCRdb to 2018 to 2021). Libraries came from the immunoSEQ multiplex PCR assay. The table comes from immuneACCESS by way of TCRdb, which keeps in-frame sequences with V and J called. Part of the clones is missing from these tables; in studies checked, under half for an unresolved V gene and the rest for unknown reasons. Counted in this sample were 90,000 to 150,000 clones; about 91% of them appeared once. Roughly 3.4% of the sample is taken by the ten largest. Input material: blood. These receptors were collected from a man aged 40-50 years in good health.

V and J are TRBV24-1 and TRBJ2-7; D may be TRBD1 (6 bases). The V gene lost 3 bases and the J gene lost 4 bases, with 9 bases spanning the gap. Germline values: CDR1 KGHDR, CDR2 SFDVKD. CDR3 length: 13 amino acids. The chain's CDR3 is CATSDHRVYEQYF. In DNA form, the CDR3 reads TGTGCCACCAGTGATCACAGGGTTTACGAGCAGTACTTC.

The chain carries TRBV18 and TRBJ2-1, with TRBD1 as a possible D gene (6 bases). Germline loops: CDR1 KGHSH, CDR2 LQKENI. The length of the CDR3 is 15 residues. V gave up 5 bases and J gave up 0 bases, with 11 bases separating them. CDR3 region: CASSLQGSSYNEQFF. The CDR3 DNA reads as TGTGCCAGCTCATTACAGGGTAGCTCCTACAATGAGCAGTTCTTC.

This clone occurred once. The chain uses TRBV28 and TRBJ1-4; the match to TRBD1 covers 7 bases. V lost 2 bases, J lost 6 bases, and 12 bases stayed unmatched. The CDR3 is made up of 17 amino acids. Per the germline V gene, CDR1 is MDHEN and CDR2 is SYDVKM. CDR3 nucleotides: TGTGCCAGCAGTTTAGAACAGGGGTTAGGATCGGATGAAAAACTGTTTTTT. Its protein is CASSLEQGLGSDEKLFF. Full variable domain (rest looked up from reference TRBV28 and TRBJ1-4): DVKVTQSSRYLVKRTGEKVFLECVQDMDHENMFWYRQDPGLGLRLIYFSYDVKMKEKGDIPEGYSVSREKKERFSLILESASTNQTSMYLCASSLEQGLGSDEKLFFGSGTQLSVL.

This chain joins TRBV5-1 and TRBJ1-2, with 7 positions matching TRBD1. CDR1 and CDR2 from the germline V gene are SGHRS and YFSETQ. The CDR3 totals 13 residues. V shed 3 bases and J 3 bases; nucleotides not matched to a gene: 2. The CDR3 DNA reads TGCGCCAGCAGCTCAACAGGGGACTATGGCTACACCTTC. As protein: CASSSTGDYGYTF. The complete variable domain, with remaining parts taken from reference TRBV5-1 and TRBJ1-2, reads KAGVTQTPRYLIKTRGQQVTLSCSPISGHRSVSWYQQTPGQGLQFLFEYFSETQRNKGNFPGRFSGRQFSNSRSEMNVSTLELGDSALYLCASSSTGDYGYTFGSGTRLTVV.

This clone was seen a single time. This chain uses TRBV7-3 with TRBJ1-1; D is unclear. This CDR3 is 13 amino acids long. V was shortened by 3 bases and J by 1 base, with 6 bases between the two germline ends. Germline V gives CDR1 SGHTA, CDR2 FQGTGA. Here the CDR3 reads CASSLQANTEAFF. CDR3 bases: TGTGCCAGCAGCTTGCAGGCGAACACTGAAGCTTTCTTT.

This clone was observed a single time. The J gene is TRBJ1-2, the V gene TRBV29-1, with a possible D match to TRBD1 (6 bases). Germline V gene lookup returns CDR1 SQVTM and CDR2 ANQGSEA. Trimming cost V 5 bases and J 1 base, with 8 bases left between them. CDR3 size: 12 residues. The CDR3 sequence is CSVTGFNYGYTF. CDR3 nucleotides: TGCAGCGTTACAGGGTTTAACTATGGCTACACCTTC.

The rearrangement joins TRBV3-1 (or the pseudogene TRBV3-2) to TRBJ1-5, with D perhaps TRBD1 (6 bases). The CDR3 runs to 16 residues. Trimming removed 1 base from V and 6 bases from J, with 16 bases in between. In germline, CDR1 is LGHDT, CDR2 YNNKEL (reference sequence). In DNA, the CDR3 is TGTGCCAGCAGCCAAGGGGATGGGGGGCCGAGTCAGCCCCAGCATTTT. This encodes CASSQGDGGPSQPQHF.

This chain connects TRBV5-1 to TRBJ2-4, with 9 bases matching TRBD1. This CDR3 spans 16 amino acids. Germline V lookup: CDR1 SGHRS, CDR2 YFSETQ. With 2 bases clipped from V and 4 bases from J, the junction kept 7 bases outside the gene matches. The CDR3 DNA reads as TGCGCCAGCAGCTTAGACACAGGGGGCTTGAAAAACATTCAGTACTTC. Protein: CASSLDTGGLKNIQYF.

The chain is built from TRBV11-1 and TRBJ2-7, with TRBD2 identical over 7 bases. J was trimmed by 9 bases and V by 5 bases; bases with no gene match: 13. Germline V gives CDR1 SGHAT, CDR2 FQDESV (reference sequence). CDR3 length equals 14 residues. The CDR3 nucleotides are TGTGCCAGCAGCCCGACCGGGGGGTTCGTCGGGCAGTACTTC. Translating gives CASSPTGGFVGQYF.

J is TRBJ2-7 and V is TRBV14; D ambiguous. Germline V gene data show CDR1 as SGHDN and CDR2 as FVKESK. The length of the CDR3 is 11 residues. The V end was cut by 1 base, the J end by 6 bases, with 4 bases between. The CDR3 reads CASSQVGEQYF. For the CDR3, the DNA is TGTGCCAGCAGCCAAGTAGGCGAGCAGTACTTC. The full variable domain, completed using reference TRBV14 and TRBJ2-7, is EAGVTQFPSHSVIEKGQTVTLRCDPISGHDNLYWYRRVMGKEIKFLLHFVKESKQDESGMPNNRFLAERTGGTYSTLKVQPAELEDSGVYFCASSQVGEQYFGPGTRLTVT.

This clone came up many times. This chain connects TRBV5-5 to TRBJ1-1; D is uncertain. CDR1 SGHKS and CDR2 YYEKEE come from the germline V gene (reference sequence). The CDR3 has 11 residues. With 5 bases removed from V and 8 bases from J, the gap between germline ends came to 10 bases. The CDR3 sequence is CASRWEAEAFF. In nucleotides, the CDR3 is TGTGCCAGCAGGTGGGAGGCCGAAGCTTTCTTT.

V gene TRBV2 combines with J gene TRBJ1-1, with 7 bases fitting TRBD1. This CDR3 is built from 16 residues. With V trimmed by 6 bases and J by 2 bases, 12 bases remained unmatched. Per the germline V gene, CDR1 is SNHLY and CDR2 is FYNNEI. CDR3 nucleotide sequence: TGTGCCAGCAGCCTCGACAGGGAATCCCCCAACACTGAAGCTTTCTTT. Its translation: CASSLDRESPNTEAFF.

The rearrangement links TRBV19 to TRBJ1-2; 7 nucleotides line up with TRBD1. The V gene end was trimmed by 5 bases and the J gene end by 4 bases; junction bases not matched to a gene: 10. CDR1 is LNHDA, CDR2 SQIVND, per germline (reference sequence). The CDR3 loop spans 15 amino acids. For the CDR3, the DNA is TGTGCCAGTAGTTTCGCGGGACAGCTAAGCTATGGCTACACCTTC. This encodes CASSFAGQLSYGYTF.

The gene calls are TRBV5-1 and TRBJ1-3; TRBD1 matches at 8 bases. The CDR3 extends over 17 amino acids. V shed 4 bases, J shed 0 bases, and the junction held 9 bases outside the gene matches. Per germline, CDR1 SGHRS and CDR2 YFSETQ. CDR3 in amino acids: CASSESTGDLSGNTIYF. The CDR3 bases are TGCGCCAGCAGCGAATCGACAGGGGATCTCTCTGGAAACACCATATATTTT.

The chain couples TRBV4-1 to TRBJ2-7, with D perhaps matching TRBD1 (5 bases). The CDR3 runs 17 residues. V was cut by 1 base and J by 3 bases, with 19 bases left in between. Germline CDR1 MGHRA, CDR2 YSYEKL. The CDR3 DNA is TGCGCCAGCAGCCAAGTTATAGGTAACAGGTTCTTCTACGAGCAGTACTTC. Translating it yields CASSQVIGNRFFYEQYF.

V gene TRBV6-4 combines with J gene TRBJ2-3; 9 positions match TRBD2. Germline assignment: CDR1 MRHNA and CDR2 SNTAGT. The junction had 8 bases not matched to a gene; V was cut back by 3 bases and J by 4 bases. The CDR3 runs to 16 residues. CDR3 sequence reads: CASSELAGSLADTQYF. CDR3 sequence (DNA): TGTGCCAGCAGTGAGCTAGCGGGGAGTTTGGCAGATACGCAGTATTTT.

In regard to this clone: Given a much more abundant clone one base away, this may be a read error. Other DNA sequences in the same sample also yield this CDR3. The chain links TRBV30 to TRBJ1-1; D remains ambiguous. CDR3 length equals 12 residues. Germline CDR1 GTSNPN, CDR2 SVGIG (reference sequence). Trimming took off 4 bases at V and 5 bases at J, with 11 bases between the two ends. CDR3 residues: CAWIRGGTEAFF. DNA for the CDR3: TGTGCCTGGATTCGCGGAGGAACTGAAGCTTTCTTT.

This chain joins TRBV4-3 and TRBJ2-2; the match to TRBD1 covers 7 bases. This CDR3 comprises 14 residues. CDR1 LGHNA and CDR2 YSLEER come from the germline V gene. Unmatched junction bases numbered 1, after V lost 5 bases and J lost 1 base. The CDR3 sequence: CASSRGQNTGELFF. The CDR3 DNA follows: TGCGCCAGCAGCAGGGGGCAGAACACCGGGGAGCTGTTTTTT.

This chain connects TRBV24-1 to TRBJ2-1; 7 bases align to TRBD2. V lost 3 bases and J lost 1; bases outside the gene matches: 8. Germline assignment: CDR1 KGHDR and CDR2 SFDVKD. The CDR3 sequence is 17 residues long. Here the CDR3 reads CATSDPGLGPSYNEQFF. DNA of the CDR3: TGTGCCACCAGTGATCCAGGACTAGGACCATCCTACAATGAGCAGTTCTTC.

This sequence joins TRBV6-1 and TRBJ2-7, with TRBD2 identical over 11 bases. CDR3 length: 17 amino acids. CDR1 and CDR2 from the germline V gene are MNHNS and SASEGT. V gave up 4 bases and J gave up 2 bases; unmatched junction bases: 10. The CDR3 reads CASSGSPGLAAPYEQYF. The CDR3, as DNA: TGTGCCAGCAGTGGGTCCCCGGGACTAGCGGCCCCCTACGAGCAGTACTTC.

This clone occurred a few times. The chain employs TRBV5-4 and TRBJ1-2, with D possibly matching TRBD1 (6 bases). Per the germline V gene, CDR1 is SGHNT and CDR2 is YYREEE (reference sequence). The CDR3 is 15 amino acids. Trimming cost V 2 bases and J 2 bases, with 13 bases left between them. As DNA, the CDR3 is TGTGCCAGCAGCTTTACGTCCGGGACAAACTATGGCTACACCTTC. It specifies CASSFTSGTNYGYTF.

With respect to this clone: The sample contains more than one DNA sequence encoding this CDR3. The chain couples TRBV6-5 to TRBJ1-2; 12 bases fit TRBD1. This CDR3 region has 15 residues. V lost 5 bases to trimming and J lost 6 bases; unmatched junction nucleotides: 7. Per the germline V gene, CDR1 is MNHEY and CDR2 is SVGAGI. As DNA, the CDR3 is TGTGCCAGCAGTCCCGGGACAGGGGGCAGAAATGGCTACACCTTC. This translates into CASSPGTGGRNGYTF.

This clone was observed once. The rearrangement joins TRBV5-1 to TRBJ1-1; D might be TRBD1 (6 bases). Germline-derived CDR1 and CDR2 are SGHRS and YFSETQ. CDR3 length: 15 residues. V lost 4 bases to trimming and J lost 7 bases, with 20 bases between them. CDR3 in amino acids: CASSARDTQISEAFF. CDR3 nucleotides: TGCGCCAGCAGCGCCCGGGACACCCAGATTAGTGAAGCTTTCTTT.

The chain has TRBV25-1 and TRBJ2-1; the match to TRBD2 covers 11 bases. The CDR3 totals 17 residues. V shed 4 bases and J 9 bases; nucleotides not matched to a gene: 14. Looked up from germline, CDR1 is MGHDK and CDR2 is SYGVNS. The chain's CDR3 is CASSGAPGSGGASEQFF. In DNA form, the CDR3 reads TGTGCCAGCAGTGGAGCCCCCGGTAGCGGGGGGGCGAGTGAGCAGTTCTTC.

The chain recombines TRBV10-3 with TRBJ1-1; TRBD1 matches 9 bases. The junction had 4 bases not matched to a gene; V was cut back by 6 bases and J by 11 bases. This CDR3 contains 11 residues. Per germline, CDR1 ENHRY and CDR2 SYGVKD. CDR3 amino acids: CAIRGTGPAFF. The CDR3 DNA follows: TGTGCCATCAGGGGGACAGGGCCCGCTTTCTTT.

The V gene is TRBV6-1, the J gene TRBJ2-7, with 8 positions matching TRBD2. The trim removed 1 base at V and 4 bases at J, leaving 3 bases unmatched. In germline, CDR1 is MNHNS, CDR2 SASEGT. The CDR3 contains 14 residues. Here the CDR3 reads CASSEGVAGYEQYF. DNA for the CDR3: TGTGCCAGCAGTGAAGGGGTAGCGGGGTACGAGCAGTACTTC.

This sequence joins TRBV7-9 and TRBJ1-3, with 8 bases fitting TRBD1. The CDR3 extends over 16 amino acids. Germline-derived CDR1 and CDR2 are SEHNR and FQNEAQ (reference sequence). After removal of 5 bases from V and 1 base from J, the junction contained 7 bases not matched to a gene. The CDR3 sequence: CASSPRGQLSGNTIYF. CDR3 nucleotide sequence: TGTGCCAGCAGCCCCAGGGGGCAGCTTTCTGGAAACACCATATATTTT.

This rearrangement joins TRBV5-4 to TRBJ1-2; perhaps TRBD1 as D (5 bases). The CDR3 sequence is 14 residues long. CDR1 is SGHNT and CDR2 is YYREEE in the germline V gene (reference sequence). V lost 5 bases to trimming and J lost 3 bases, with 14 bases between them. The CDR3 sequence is CASSSGRGDYGYTF. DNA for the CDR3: TGTGCCAGCAGTTCAGGGAGAGGTGACTATGGCTACACCTTC.

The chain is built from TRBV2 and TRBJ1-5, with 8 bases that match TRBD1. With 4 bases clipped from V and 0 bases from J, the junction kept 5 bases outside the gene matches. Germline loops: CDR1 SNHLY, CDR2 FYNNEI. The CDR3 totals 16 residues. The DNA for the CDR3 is TGTGCCAGCAGTGGGACAGGGAGCTATAGCAATCAGCCCCAGCATTTT. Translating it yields CASSGTGSYSNQPQHF.

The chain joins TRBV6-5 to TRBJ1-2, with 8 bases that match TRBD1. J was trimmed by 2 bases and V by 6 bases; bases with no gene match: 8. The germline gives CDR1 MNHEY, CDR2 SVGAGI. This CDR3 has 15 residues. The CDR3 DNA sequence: TGTGCCAGCAGCCAGACAGGGGCTAAAAACTATGGCTACACCTTC. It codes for CASSQTGAKNYGYTF.

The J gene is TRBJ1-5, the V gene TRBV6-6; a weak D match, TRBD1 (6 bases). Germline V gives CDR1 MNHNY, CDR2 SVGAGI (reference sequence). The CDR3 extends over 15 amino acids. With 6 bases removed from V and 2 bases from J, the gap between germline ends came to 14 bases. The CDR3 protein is CASRAPGAGNQPQHF. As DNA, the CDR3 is TGTGCCAGCAGGGCACCGGGGGCAGGCAATCAGCCCCAGCATTTT.